A selection of T cell receptor beta chains follows, all from one sample in a study of CD8+CD57+ T cells in acquired aplastic anemia. TCRdb recomputed calls from the reads with MiXCR, one row per CDR3 protein. The table has about 180,000 distinct CDR3 sequences, approximately 48% seen once. What was sequenced was sorted CD4+, CD8+, or CD8+CD57+ T cells (not recorded which) from PBMCs. Source of these receptors: a human donor with aplastic anemia. Both conserved end residues are part of each CDR3. The D gene is left open where the match is weak. Some rows mark clone size as missing; the rest say once, few, many or name a class of expanded clone.

v_gene	d_gene	abundance	j_gene	CDR3aa	CDR3nt
TRBV15	TRBD1	NA	TRBJ1-5	CATSRTGTGSNQPQHF	TGTGCCACCAGCAGAACCGGGACAGGTAGCAATCAGCCCCAGCATTTT
TRBV10-1	NA	NA	TRBJ1-5	CASNIDRYYSNQPQHF	TGCGCCAGCAACATCGACAGGTACTATAGCAATCAGCCCCAGCATTTT
TRBV19	TRBD1	many	TRBJ1-2	CASSSQGARWFGYTF	TGTGCCAGTAGTTCTCAGGGGGCGCGATGGTTCGGCTACACCTTC
TRBV7-9	TRBD2	many	TRBJ2-5	CASSLAGEGETQYF	TGTGCCAGCAGCTTAGCCGGGGAGGGAGAGACCCAGTACTTC
TRBV10-3	TRBD1	NA	TRBJ2-2	CAIRGTGGDTGELFF	TGTGCCATCAGGGGGACAGGGGGCGACACCGGGGAGCTGTTTTTT
TRBV11-2	TRBD2	few	TRBJ2-5	CASSLGPGLQETQYF	TGTGCCAGCAGCTTAGGGCCGGGACTACAAGAGACCCAGTACTTC
TRBV7-3	NA	NA	TRBJ2-4	CASSDGLGNIQYF	TGTGCCAGCAGTGACGGGCTGGGAAACATTCAGTACTTC
TRBV6-1	TRBD1	many	TRBJ2-5	CASTPGQRIQETQYF	TGTGCCAGCACCCCGGGACAGCGAATTCAAGAGACCCAGTACTTC
TRBV6-1	TRBD1	many	TRBJ1-2	CASNPGQTYYGYTF	TGTGCCAGCAACCCGGGACAGACCTACTATGGCTACACCTTC
TRBV10-3	NA	NA	TRBJ2-2	CAISESGQGPTGELFF	TGTGCCATCAGTGAATCCGGACAAGGCCCCACCGGGGAGCTGTTTTTT
TRBV28	NA	few	TRBJ1-5	CASSSGQKGNQPQHF	TGTGCCAGCAGTTCGGGCCAAAAAGGAAATCAGCCCCAGCATTTT
TRBV5-1	NA	many	TRBJ1-4	CASSLVDMRQKLFF	TGCGCCAGCAGCTTGGTGGACATGCGTCAAAAACTGTTTTTT
TRBV25-1	NA	NA	TRBJ2-7	CASTINRRRNSYEQYF	TGTGCCAGCACCATCAATCGACGGAGAAACTCCTACGAGCAGTACTTC
TRBV12-3/TRBV12-4	TRBD1	many	TRBJ2-1	CASSSPGQTYNEQFF	TGTGCCAGCAGTTCCCCGGGACAGACCTACAATGAGCAGTTCTTC
TRBV29-1	NA	once	TRBJ1-1	CSVDVGGNTEAFF	TGCAGCGTTGACGTTGGGGGGAACACTGAAGCTTTCTTT
TRBV29-1	NA	NA	TRBJ2-7	CSVGDGDYEQYF	TGCAGTGTTGGGGACGGGGACTACGAGCAGTACTTC
TRBV7-7	NA	NA	TRBJ2-5	CASSSDGETQYF	TGTGCCAGCAGCAGCGATGGGGAGACCCAGTACTTC
TRBV29-1	TRBD1	many	TRBJ2-2	CSVPGQANTGELFF	TGCAGCGTCCCGGGACAGGCGAACACCGGGGAGCTGTTTTTT
TRBV10-2	NA	NA	TRBJ1-1	CASRRTDEAFF	TGCGCCAGCAGACGGACAGATGAAGCTTTCTTT
TRBV27	TRBD1	many	TRBJ1-3	CASSRTGGNTIYF	TGTGCCAGCAGTCGGACAGGAGGAAACACCATATATTTT
TRBV29-1	TRBD1	many	TRBJ1-1	CSVDPGQGEPEAFF	TGCAGCGTTGATCCCGGACAGGGGGAGCCTGAAGCTTTCTTT
TRBV24-1	NA	many	TRBJ1-6	CATSDLTEPSSYNSPLHF	TGTGCCACCAGTGACCTGACAGAGCCCAGCTCCTATAATTCACCCCTCCACTTT
TRBV9	NA	NA	TRBJ2-7	CASSVDRDTHYEQYF	TGTGCCAGCAGCGTAGACCGGGACACCCATTACGAGCAGTACTTC
TRBV12-3/TRBV12-4	TRBD1	NA	TRBJ1-6	CASGGQTRTSPLHF	TGTGCCAGCGGGGGACAGACGCGTACTTCACCCCTCCACTTT
TRBV10-1	TRBD1	many	TRBJ2-7	CARGGGYEQYF	TGCGCCCGAGGGGGCGGCTACGAGCAGTACTTC
TRBV7-3	NA	NA	TRBJ1-2	CASSYDNYGYTF	TGTGCCAGCAGCTACGACAACTATGGCTACACCTTC
TRBV6-2/TRBV6-3	TRBD1	NA	TRBJ1-6	CASIRQGANSPLHF	TGTGCCAGCATCAGACAGGGGGCTAATTCACCCCTCCACTTT
TRBV19	NA	NA	TRBJ1-2	CASTPKPRANYGYTF	TGTGCCAGTACCCCCAAACCCAGGGCGAACTATGGCTACACCTTC
TRBV7-9	NA	many	TRBJ1-2	CASSSGYGYTF	TGTGCCAGCAGTTCAGGGTATGGCTACACCTTC
TRBV29-1	TRBD1	few	TRBJ2-3	CSVGTGPDTQYF	TGCAGCGTTGGGACAGGCCCTGATACGCAGTATTTT
TRBV6-2/TRBV6-3	TRBD1	many	TRBJ1-5	CASNPQGDQPQHF	TGTGCCAGCAACCCCCAGGGGGATCAGCCCCAGCATTTT
TRBV7-2	NA	many	TRBJ2-7	CASSKRGVDYEQYF	TGTGCCAGCAGCAAAAGGGGTGTAGACTACGAGCAGTACTTC
TRBV12-3/TRBV12-4	NA	NA	TRBJ1-5	CASSLDLQPQHF	TGTGCCAGCAGTTTAGACCTTCAGCCCCAGCATTTT
TRBV10-1	TRBD1	NA	TRBJ1-1	CASTDRGGSEAFF	TGCGCCAGCACTGACAGGGGGGGTTCTGAAGCTTTCTTT
TRBV4-1	NA	NA	TRBJ2-5	CASSRPGGPGETQYF	TGCGCCAGCAGCCGCCCCGGGGGGCCAGGAGAGACCCAGTACTTC
TRBV7-8	TRBD2	NA	TRBJ2-7	CASSTGLAGVEYEQYF	TGTGCCAGCAGCACGGGACTAGCGGGAGTCGAGTACGAGCAGTACTTC
TRBV19	TRBD2	many	TRBJ2-2	CASSRLAGANTGELFF	TGTGCCAGTAGTAGACTAGCGGGGGCGAACACCGGGGAGCTGTTTTTT
TRBV7-8	TRBD1	few	TRBJ2-1	CASSSDRVNEQFF	TGTGCCAGCAGCTCCGACAGGGTCAATGAGCAGTTCTTC
TRBV29-1	NA	medium-sized	TRBJ2-5	CSVGGQGHETQYF	TGCAGCGTTGGGGGGCAGGGGCACGAGACCCAGTACTTC
TRBV27	NA	NA	TRBJ2-7	CASSLSGARREQCF	TGTGCCAGCAGTTTATCAGGGGCTAGACGCGAGCAGTGCTTC
TRBV10-3	NA	NA	TRBJ2-1	CASSTRGAYNEQFF	TGTGCCTCCTCAACTAGAGGAGCGTACAATGAGCAGTTCTTC
TRBV6-4	NA	NA	TRBJ1-1	CASSATANTEAFF	TGTGCCAGCAGTGCGACAGCGAACACTGAAGCTTTCTTT
TRBV29-1	NA	NA	TRBJ2-4	CSVVEMEAKNIQYF	TGCAGCGTTGTAGAAATGGAAGCCAAAAACATTCAGTACTTC
TRBV15	TRBD1	few	TRBJ1-1	CATWDRGSGTEAFF	TGTGCCACCTGGGACAGGGGATCGGGCACTGAAGCTTTCTTT
TRBV27	NA	NA	TRBJ2-3	CASRELRRDRTDTQYF	TGTGCCAGCAGAGAACTTCGCAGGGATCGCACAGATACGCAGTATTTT
TRBV28	NA	few	TRBJ2-1	CASSLKYGTVSSSYNEQFF	TGTGCCAGCAGTTTAAAGTACGGTACCGTCTCTAGCTCCTACAATGAGCAGTTCTTC
TRBV10-3	TRBD2	NA	TRBJ2-3	CAISEPGGGTDTQYF	TGTGCCATCAGTGAGCCGGGAGGGGGGACGGATACGCAGTATTTT
TRBV6-1	NA	many	TRBJ1-5	CASSEYGGGGHQPQHF	TGTGCCAGCAGTGAATACGGGGGGGGAGGGCACCAGCCCCAGCATTTT
TRBV6-1	NA	few	TRBJ2-5	CASGRGNSLPPETQYF	TGTGCCAGCGGCCGAGGAAATAGCCTACCTCCGGAGACCCAGTACTTC
TRBV19	NA	NA	TRBJ1-6	CASTNKGSSHSTSNSPLHF	TGTGCCAGTACCAATAAGGGCAGTAGCCACTCCACCTCAAATTCACCCCTCCACTTT
TRBV14	NA	few	TRBJ2-2	CASSPRPGAGGELFF	TGTGCCAGCAGCCCTAGACCGGGGGCGGGCGGGGAGCTGTTTTTT
TRBV7-9	NA	many	TRBJ1-1	CASSLTGNTEAFF	TGTGCCAGCAGTTTGACAGGGAACACTGAAGCTTTCTTT
TRBV2	NA	many	TRBJ1-6	CAKRLLVGNSPLHF	TGTGCCAAGAGACTGTTGGTTGGGAATTCACCCCTCCACTTT